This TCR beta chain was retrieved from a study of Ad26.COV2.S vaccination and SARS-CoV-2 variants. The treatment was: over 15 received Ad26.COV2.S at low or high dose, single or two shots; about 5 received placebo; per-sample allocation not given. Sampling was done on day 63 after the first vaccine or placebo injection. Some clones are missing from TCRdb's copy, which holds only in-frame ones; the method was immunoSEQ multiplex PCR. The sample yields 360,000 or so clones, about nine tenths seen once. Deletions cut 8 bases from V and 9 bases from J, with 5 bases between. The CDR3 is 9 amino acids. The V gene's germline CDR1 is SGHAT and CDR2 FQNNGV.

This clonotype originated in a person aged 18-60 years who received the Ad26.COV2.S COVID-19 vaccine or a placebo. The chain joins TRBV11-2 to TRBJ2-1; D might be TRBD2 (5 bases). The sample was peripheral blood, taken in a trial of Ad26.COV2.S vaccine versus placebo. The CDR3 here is CASGGEQFF. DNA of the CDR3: TGTGCCAGCGGAGGTGAGCAGTTCTTC.